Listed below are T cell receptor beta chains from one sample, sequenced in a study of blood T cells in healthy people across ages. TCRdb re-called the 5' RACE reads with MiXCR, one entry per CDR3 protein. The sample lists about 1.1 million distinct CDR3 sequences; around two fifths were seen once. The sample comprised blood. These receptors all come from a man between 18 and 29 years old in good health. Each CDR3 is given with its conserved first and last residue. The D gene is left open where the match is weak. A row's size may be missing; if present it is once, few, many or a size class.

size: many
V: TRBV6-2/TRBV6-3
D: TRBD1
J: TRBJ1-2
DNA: TGTGCCAGCAGCGGGACAGACTATGGCTACACCTTC
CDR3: CASSGTDYGYTF

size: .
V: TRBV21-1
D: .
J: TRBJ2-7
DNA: TGTGCCAGCAGACGCACTAGGATTCCCTACGAGCAGTACTTC
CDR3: CASRRTRIPYEQYF

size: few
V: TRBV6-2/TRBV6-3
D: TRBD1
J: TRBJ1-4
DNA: TGTGCCAGCAGGACCACAGGGGACCAAAATGAAAAACTGTTTTTT
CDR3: CASRTTGDQNEKLFF

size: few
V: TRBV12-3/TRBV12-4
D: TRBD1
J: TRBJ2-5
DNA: TGTGCCAGCAGTTCCTGGGACAGACCTCAAGAGACCCAGTACTTC
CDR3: CASSSWDRPQETQYF

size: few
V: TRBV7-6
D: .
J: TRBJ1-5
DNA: TGTGCCAGCAGCTTAAATGGCGGAGCGGTTGGGCAGCCCCAGCATTTT
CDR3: CASSLNGGAVGQPQHF

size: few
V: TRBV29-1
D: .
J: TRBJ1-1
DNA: TGCAGCTCCAAAGGGGGGAACACTGAAGCTTTCTTT
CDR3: CSSKGGNTEAFF

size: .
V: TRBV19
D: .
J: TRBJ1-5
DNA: TGTGCCAGTAGTAAGGTCCAGGGGAACATTCAGCCCCAGCATTTT
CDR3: CASSKVQGNIQPQHF

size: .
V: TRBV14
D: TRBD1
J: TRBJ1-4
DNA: TGTGCCAGCAGCCACCGAAGACAGGGCGACGCAACTAATGAAAAACTGTTTTTT
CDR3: CASSHRRQGDATNEKLFF

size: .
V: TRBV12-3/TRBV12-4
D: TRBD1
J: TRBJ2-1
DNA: TGTGCCAGCATGCAAAGGGGGCTATCGGGTGAGCAGTTCTTC
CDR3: CASMQRGLSGEQFF

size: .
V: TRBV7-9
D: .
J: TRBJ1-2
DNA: TGTGCCAGCAGCTTAGAAAGGAGTGGCTACACCTTC
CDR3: CASSLERSGYTF

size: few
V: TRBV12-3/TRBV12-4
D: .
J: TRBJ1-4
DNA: TGTGCCAGCAGTTTGGAAGGACTGCGACGAGATCTGTTTTTT
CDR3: CASSLEGLRRDLFF

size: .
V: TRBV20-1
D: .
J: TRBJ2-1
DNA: TGCAGTGCTAGAGGGACGGAGGACAGATCCTATAATGAGCAGTTCTTC
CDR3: CSARGTEDRSYNEQFF

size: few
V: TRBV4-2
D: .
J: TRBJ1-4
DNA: TGTGCCAGCAGCCAAGTTTCATTAACTAATGAAAAACTGTTTTTT
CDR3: CASSQVSLTNEKLFF

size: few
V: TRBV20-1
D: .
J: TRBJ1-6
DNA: TGCAGTGCTAGAGACACGGAGGAGAGCTCCTATAATTCACCCCTCCACTTT
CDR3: CSARDTEESSYNSPLHF

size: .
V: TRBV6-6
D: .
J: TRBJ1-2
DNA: TGTGCCAGCAGTCTTCCGGGACTGACCTATGGCTACACCTTC
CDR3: CASSLPGLTYGYTF

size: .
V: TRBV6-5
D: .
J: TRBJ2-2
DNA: TGCGCCAGCAGAGGGTTAGCAGTCGGGGAGCTGTTTTTT
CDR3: CASRGLAVGELFF

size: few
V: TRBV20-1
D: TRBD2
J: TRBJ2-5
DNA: TGCAGTGCTAGGGGAATACCTGGGACTAGCGAAGAGACCCAGTACTTC
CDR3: CSARGIPGTSEETQYF

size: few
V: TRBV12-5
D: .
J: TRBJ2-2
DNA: TGTGCTAGTGGTTTGGAAGTATCCGGGGAGCTGTTTTTT
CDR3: CASGLEVSGELFF

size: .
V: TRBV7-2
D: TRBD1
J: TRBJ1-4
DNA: TGTGCCAGCAGGACCACCGGGACAGGGGATGAAAAACTGTTTTTT
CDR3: CASRTTGTGDEKLFF

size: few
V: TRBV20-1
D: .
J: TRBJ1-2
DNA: TGCAGTGCTCCCCCAGGCCACTATGGCTACACCTTC
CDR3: CSAPPGHYGYTF

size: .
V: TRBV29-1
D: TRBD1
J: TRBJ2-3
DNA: TGCAGCGTCGCCGGGACAGGGGCAGATACGCAGTATTTT
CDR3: CSVAGTGADTQYF

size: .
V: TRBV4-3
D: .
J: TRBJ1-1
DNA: TGCGCCAGCAGCCAGCAACGGGGGGGCCGAAACACTGAAGCTTTCTTT
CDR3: CASSQQRGGRNTEAFF